The rows below give T cell receptor beta chains drawn from one sample of a study of blood T cell repertoires in COVID-19. Only in-frame clones appear in the TCRdb table, and some are missing; sequencing was by immunoSEQ multiplex PCR. The sample shows roughly 170,000 clones, approximately 82% of them seen only once. Material: PBMCs or T cells enriched from blood (not recorded which). These receptors came from a woman aged 45-65 years in a cohort exposed to, infected with or recovered from COVID-19 (not recorded which). The CDR3 runs from the conserved cysteine through the conserved F or W.

>TRBJ2-7|TRBV10-1
CASSAGGSGEQYF
>TRBJ1-5|TRBV28
CASSLFGQSNQPQHF
>TRBJ2-1|TRBV13
CASSLDPSGDHNEQFF
>TRBJ2-5|TRBV6-1
CASSDGLAGGSETQYF
>TRBJ1-2|TRBV18
CASSPTAAANYGYTF
>TRBJ1-4|TRBV5-1
CASTLGANEKLFF
>TRBJ2-7|TRBV10-3
CAIMTGEGYEQYF
>TRBJ1-1|TRBV6-4
CASRADSYTEAFF
>TRBJ2-5|TRBV9
CASGEEETQYF
>TRBJ2-2|TRBV4-2
CASSQERRGGAYTGELFF
>TRBJ2-3|TRBV28
CASSPNSRKRTDTQYF
>TRBJ1-3|TRBV28
CASSSVDISGNTIYF
>TRBJ1-1|TRBV18
CASSPPDRGTTEAFF
>TRBJ1-2|TRBV9
CASSVDSGGYGYTF
>TRBJ2-2|TRBV7-9
CASGRLAGNTGELFF
>TRBJ1-1|TRBV28
CASSSGQGALNTEAFF
>TRBJ2-7|TRBV19
CASSRTGVPYEQYF
>TRBJ2-7|TRBV28
CASAFLGQGAHEQYF
>TRBJ2-7|TRBV15
CATSIERTVYEQYF
>TRBJ2-7|TRBV30
CAWSVGTAYEQYF
>TRBJ2-1|TRBV4-3
CASSRDLRAGGRDEQFF
>TRBJ2-1|TRBV3-1/TRBV3-2
CASSPTKGTSGDVNEQFF
>TRBJ1-1|TRBV27
CASSPGQQWFTEAFF
>TRBJ2-7|TRBV4-1
CASSQVMSLSTYEQYF
>TRBJ2-5|TRBV13
CASRSTGGGETQYF
>TRBJ1-3|TRBV5-1
CASSLGTANSGNTIYF
>TRBJ1-5|TRBV2
CASSELATNQPQHF
>TRBJ1-5|TRBV19
CASSINHGQPQHF
>TRBJ2-6|TRBV11-3
CASSQAGYSGANVLTF
>TRBJ2-5|TRBV25-1
CASSEPGPSQETQYF
>TRBJ1-4|TRBV4-2
CASSQDLGQGDEKLFF
>TRBJ2-2|TRBV3-1/TRBV3-2
CASRASDRGTGELFF
>TRBJ1-2|TRBV28
CASSLPDRTAGGYTF
>TRBJ2-1|TRBV5-4
CASSPLGGGEQFF
>TRBJ1-4|TRBV28
CASSYAGQVNEKLFF
>TRBJ2-7|TRBV15
CATSRGSGIGSYEQYF
>TRBJ2-7|TRBV7-8
CASSRAQRETEEQYF
>TRBJ2-7|TRBV28
CASSPGTGIYNEQYF
>TRBJ2-7|TRBV28
CASSNAGVGAGTYEQYF
>TRBJ2-7|TRBV14
CASSQDFWAGLPYEQYF
>TRBJ2-6|TRBV28
CASRLGQGLISSGANVLTF
>TRBJ1-2|TRBV30
CAWSVRDLYGYTF
>TRBJ2-5|TRBV11-3
CASSVGQGGQETQYF
>TRBJ2-5|TRBV5-8
CASSHLDSVQETQYF
>TRBJ1-5|TRBV10-3
CAISESQYSNQPQHF
>TRBJ2-3|TRBV27
CASSSRDSYTDTQYF
>TRBJ1-2|TRBV10-3
CAISHGPGQTSNGYTF
>TRBJ2-2|TRBV7-3
CASSPRTSGRPLPTGELFF
>TRBJ1-2|TRBV19
CASSLRQGAEYGYTF
>TRBJ2-5|TRBV6-5
CASSYPGGQKQETQYF
>TRBJ2-1|TRBV5-1
CASSARLAGDNEQFF
>TRBJ1-1|TRBV30
CAWSVRGLLNTEAFF
>TRBJ1-1|TRBV19
CASSEQQGLGTEAFF
>TRBJ1-3|TRBV5-4
CASSPDRGSSGNTIYF
>TRBJ2-3|TRBV5-1
CASSFHRGGDTQYF